The sample holds many counts of the clone carrying this T cell receptor beta chain. Its cognate antigen is unknown. TCRdb re-derived calls from the 5' RACE reads in MiXCR, one entry per CDR3 protein. The sample carries around 300,000 distinct CDR3 sequences, around a tenth recorded once. The sample comes from a study of CD8 T cells in ankylosing spondylitis. Germline V gene sequence: CDR1 WSHSY, CDR2 SAAADI. V was shortened by 8 bases and J by 2 bases, with 19 bases between the two germline ends. CDR3 length: 15 residues. Study-wide results and caveats: A TCR beta motif of under ten highly homologous variants seemed to mark ankylosing spondylitis blood.

The chain carries TRBV10-2 and TRBJ2-7, with D perhaps matching TRBD1 (6 bases). Sequences were obtained from blood, either unsorted or a sorted T cell fraction (not recorded which). This sequence originates from a female donor with ankylosing spondylitis or in good health (not recorded which). CDR3 residues: CASHPGERSTYEQYF. CDR3 in DNA: TGCGCCAGCCATCCAGGGGAGAGGTCCACCTACGAGCAGTACTTC.